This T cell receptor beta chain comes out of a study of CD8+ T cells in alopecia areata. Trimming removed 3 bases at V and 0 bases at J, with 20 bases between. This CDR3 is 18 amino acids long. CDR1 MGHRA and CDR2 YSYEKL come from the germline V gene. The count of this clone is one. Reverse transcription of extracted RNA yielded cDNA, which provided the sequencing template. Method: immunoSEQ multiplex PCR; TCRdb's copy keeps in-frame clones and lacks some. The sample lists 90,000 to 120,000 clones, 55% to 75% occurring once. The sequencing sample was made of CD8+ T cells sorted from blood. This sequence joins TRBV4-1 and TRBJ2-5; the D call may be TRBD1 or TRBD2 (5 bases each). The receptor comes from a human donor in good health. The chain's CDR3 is CASSHKDEGDPYQETQYF. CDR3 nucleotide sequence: TGCGCCAGCAGCCATAAAGATGAAGGGGACCCGTACCAAGAGACCCAGTACTTC.